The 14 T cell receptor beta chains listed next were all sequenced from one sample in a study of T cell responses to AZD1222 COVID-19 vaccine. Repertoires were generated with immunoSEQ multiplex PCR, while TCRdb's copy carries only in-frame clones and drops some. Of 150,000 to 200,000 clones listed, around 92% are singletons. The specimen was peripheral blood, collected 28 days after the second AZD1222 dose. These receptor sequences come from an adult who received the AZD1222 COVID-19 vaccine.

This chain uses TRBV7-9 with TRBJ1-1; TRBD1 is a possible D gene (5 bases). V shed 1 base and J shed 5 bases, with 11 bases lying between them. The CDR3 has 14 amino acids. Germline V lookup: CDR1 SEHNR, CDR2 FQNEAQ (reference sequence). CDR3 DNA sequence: TGTGCCAGCAGCTTAGAATCGGCAGGGACTGAAGCTTTCTTT. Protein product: CASSLESAGTEAFF.

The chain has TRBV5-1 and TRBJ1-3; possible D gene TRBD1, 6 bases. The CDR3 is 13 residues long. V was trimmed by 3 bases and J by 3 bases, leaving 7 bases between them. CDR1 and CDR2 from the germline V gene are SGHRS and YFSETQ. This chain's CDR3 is CASSSDSGNTIYF. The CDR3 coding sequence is TGCGCCAGCAGCTCGGACAGTGGAAACACCATATATTTT.

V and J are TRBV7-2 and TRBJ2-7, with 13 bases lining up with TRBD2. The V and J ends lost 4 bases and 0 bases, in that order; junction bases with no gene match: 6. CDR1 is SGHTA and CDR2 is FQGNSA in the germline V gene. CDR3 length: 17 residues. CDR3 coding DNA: TGTGCCAGCAGCTGGACTAGCGGGGGCCCTACCTCCTACGAGCAGTACTTC. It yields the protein CASSWTSGGPTSYEQYF.

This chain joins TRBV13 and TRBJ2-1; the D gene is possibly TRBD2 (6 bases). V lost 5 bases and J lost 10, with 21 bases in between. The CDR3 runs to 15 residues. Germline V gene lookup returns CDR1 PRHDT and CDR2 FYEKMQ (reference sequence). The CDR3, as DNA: TGTGCCAGCAGCACGCAGGTTACTAGCATGGAGGAGCAGTTCTTC. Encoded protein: CASSTQVTSMEEQFF.

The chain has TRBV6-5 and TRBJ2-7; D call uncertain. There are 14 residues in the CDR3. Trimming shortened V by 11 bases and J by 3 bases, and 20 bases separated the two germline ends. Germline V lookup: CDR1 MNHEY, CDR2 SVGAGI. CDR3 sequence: CACLPTSNHYEQYF. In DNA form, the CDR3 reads TGTGCCTGCCTTCCCACGTCTAACCACTACGAGCAGTACTTC.

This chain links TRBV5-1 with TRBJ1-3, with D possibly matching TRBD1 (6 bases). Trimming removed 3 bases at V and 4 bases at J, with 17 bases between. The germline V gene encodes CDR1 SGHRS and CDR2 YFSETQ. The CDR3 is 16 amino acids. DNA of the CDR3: TGCGCCAGCAGCTACGCGGGACATCCGGGGGGAAACACCATATATTTT. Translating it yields CASSYAGHPGGNTIYF.

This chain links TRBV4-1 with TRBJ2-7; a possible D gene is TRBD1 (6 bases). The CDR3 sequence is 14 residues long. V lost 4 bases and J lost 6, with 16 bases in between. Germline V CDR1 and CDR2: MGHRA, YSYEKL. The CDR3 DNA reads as TGCGCCAGCAGCCTTTTACAGGGAGCCAGCGAGCAGTACTTC. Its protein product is CASSLLQGASEQYF.

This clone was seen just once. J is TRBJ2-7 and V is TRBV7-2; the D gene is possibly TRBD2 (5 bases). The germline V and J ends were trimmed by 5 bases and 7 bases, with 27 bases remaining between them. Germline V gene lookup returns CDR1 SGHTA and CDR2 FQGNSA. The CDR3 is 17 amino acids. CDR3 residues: CASSILRGGTDLVEQYF. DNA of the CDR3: TGTGCCAGCAGCATCCTACGCGGAGGCACCGACCTTGTGGAGCAGTACTTC.

The CDR3 spells CASSSDAGSYSNQPQHF. The CDR3 DNA follows: TGTGCCAGCAGTAGTGACGCCGGGAGCTATAGCAATCAGCCCCAGCATTTT. This rearrangement joins TRBV27 to TRBJ1-5; D call uncertain. V lost 5 bases and J lost 0, with 17 bases in between. Looked up from germline, CDR1 is MNHEY and CDR2 is SMNVEV (reference sequence). The CDR3 is made up of 17 amino acids.

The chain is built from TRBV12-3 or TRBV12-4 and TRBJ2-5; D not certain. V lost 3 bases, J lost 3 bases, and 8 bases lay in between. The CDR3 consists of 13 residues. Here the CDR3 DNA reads TGTGCCAGCAGTTTGTACTCCAAAGAGACCCAGTACTTC. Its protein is CASSLYSKETQYF.

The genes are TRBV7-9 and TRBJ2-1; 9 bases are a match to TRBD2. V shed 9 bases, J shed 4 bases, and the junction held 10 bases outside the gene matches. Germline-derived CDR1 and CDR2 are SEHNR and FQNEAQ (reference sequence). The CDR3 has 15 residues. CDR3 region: CASSPLAGFYNEQFF. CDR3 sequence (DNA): TGTGCCAGTTCCCCCCTAGCGGGGTTTTACAATGAGCAGTTCTTC.

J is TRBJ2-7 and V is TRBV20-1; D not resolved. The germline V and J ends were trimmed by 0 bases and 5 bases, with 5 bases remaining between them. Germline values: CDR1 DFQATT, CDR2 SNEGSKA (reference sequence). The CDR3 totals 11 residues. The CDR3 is CSARDSHEQYF. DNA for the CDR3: TGCAGTGCTAGAGATTCTCACGAGCAGTACTTC.

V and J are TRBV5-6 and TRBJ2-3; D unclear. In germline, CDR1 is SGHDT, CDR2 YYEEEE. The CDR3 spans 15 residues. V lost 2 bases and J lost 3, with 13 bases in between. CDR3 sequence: CASSFGVRKTDTQYF. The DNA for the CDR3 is TGTGCCAGCAGCTTTGGCGTCCGGAAGACAGATACGCAGTATTTT. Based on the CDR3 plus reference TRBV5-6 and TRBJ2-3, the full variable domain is DAGVTQSPTHLIKTRGQQVTLRCSPKSGHDTVSWYQQALGQGPQFIFQYYEEEERQRGNFPDRFSGHQFPNYSSELNVNALLLGDSALYLCASSFGVRKTDTQYFGPGTRLTVL.

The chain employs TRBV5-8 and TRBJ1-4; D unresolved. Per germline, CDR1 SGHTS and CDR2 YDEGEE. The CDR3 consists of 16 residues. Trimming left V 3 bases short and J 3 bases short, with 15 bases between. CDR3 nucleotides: TGTGCCAGCAGCTCGAGGGCGGCTGGAGCTAATGAAAAACTGTTTTTT. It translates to CASSSRAAGANEKLFF.